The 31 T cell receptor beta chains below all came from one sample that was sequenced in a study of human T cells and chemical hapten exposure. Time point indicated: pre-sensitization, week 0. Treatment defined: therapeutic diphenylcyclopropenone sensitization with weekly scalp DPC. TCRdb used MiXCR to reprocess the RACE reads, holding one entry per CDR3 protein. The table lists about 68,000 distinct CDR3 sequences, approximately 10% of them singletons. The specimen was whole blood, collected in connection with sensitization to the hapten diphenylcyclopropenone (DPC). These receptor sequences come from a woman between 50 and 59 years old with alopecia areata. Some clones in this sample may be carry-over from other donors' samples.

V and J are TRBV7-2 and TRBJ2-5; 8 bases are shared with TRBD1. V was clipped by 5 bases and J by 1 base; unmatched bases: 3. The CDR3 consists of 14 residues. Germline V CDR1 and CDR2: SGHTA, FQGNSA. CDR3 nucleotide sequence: TGTGCCAGCAGCCCCGGACAGGGCCAAGAGACCCAGTACTTC. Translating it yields CASSPGQGQETQYF. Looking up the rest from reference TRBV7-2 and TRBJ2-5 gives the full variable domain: GAGVSQSPSNKVTEKGKDVELRCDPISGHTALYWYRQSLGQGLEFLIYFQGNSAPDKSGLPSDRFSAERTGGSVSTLTIQRTQQEDSAVYLCASSPGQGQETQYFGPGTRLLVL.

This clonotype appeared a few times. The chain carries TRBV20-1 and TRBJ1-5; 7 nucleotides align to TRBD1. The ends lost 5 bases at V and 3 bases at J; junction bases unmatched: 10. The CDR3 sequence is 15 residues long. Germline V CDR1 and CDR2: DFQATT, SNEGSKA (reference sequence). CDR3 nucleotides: TGCAGTGCTGTGGGACAGCCTTTCCCCAATCAGCCCCAGCATTTT. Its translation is CSAVGQPFPNQPQHF.

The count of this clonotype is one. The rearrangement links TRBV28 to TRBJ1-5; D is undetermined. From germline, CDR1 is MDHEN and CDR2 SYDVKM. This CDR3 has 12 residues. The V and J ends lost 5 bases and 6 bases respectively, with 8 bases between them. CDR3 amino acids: CASSQPRQPQHF. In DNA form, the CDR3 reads TGTGCCAGCAGTCAACCCCGTCAGCCCCAGCATTTT.

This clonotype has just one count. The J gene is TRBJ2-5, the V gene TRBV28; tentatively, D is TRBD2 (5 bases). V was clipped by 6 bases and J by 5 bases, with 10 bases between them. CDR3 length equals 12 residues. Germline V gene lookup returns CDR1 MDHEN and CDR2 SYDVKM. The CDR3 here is CASRISGETQYF. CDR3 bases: TGTGCCAGCAGAATCTCGGGGGAGACCCAGTACTTC. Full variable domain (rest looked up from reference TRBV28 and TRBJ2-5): DVKVTQSSRYLVKRTGEKVFLECVQDMDHENMFWYRQDPGLGLRLIYFSYDVKMKEKGDIPEGYSVSREKKERFSLILESASTNQTSMYLCASRISGETQYFGPGTRLLVL.

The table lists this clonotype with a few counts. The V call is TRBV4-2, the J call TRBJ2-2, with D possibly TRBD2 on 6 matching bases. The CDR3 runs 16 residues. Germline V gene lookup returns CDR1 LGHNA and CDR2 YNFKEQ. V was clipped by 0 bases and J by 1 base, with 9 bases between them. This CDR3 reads CASSQDLARNTGELFF. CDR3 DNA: TGTGCCAGCAGCCAAGATCTAGCGAGGAACACCGGGGAGCTGTTTTTT.

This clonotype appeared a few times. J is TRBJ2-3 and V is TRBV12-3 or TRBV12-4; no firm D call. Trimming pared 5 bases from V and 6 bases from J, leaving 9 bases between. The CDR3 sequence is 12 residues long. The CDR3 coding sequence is TGTGCCAGCAGTCCGGTTTTTGATACGCAGTATTTT. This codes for CASSPVFDTQYF.

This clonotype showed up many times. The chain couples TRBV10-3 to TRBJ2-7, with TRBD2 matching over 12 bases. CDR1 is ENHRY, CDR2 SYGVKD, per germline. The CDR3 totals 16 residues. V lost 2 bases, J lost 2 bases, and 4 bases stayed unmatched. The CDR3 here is CAISEGLAGTAYEQYF. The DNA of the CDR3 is TGTGCCATCAGTGAGGGACTAGCGGGGACCGCCTACGAGCAGTACTTC.

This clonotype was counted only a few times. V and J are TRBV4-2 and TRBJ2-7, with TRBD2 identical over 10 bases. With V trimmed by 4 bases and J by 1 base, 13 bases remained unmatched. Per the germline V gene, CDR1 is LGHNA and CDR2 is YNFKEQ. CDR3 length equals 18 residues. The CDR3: CASSRALAGVSLSYEQYF. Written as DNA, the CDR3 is TGTGCCAGCAGCCGCGCGCTAGCGGGGGTTTCTCTATCCTACGAGCAGTACTTC.

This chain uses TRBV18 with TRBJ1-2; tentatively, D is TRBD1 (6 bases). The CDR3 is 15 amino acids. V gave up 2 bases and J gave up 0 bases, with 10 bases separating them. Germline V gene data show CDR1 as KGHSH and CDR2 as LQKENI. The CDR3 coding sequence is TGTGCCAGCTCACCAGGGGACACCCCTAACTATGGCTACACCTTC. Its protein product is CASSPGDTPNYGYTF. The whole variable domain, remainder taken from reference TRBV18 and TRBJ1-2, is NAGVMQNPRHLVRRRGQEARLRCSPMKGHSHVYWYRQLPEEGLKFMVYLQKENIIDESGMPKERFSAEFPKEGPSILRIQQVVRGDSAAYFCASSPGDTPNYGYTFGSGTRLTVV.

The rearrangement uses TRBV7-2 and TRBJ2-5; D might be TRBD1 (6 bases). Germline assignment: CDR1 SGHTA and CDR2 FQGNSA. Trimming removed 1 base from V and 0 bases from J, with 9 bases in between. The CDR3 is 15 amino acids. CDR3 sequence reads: CASSLGTVNQETQYF. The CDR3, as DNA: TGTGCCAGCAGCTTAGGGACAGTAAACCAAGAGACCCAGTACTTC.

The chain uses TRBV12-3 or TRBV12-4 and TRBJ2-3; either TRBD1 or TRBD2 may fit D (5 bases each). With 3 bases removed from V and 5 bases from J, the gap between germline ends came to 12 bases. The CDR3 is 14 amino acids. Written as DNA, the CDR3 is TGTGCCAGCAGTTTTCCCCCAGGGAGAGATACGCAGTATTTT. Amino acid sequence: CASSFPPGRDTQYF.

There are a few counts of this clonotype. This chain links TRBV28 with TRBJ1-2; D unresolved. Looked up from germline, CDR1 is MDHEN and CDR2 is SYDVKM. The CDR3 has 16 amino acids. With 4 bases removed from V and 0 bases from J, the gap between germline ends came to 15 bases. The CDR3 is CASSSPRTAANYGYTF. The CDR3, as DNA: TGTGCCAGCAGTTCCCCCCGGACGGCTGCTAACTATGGCTACACCTTC.

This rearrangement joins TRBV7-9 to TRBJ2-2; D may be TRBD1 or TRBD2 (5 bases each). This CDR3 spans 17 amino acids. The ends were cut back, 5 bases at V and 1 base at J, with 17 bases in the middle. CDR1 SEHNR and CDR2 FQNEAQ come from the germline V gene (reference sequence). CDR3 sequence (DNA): TGTGCCAGCAGCCCCCGGCGAGGGGCTCAGAACACCGGGGAGCTGTTTTTT. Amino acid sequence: CASSPRRGAQNTGELFF.

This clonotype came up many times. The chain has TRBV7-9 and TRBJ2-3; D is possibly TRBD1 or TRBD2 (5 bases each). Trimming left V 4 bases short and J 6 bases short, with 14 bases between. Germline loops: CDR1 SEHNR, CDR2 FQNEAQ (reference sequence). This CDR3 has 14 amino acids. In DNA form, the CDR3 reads TGTGCCAGCAGCTGGGACGGTAGCCTCGATACGCAGTATTTT. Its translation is CASSWDGSLDTQYF.

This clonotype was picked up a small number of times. For the CDR3, the DNA is TGTGCCATCAGCCCACAGAGCTCTGGAAACACCATATATTTT. Amino acids: CAISPQSSGNTIYF. The chain recombines TRBV10-3 with TRBJ1-3; D uncertain. Germline CDR1 and CDR2: ENHRY and SYGVKD. The V end lost 6 bases, the J end lost 0 bases, and 9 bases lay between the germline ends. This CDR3 region has 14 residues.

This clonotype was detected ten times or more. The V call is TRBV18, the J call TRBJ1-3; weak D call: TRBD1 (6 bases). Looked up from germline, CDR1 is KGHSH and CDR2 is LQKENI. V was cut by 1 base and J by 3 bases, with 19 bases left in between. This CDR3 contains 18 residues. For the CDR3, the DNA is TGTGCCAGCTCACCACTCATCTTGGAAGGGGGACATGGAAACACCATATATTTT. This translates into CASSPLILEGGHGNTIYF.

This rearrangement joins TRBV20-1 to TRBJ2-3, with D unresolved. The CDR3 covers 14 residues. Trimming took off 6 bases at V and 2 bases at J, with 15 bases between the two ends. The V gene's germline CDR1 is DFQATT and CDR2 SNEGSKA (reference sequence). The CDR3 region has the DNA TGCAGTGCCCCGGACGGCGGTAACACAGATACGCAGTATTTT. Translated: CSAPDGGNTDTQYF.

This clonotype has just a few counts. CDR3 loop: CASRPAWNTQYF. The CDR3 nucleotides are TGTGCCAGCAGGCCAGCTTGGAATACGCAGTATTTT. The J gene is TRBJ2-3, the V gene TRBV7-2; D gene uncertain. Per germline, CDR1 SGHTA and CDR2 FQGNSA. CDR3 size: 12 residues. V was pared by 6 bases and J by 7 bases, with 11 bases between. The full variable domain, in which reference TRBV7-2 and TRBJ2-3 provide the parts outside the CDR3, is GAGVSQSPSNKVTEKGKDVELRCDPISGHTALYWYRQSLGQGLEFLIYFQGNSAPDKSGLPSDRFSAERTGGSVSTLTIQRTQQEDSAVYLCASRPAWNTQYFGPGTRLTVL.

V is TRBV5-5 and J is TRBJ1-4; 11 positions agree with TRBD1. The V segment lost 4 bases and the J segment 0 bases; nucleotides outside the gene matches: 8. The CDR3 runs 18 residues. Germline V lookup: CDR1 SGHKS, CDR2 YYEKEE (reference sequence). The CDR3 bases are TGTGCCAGCAGCAATCAGGACAGGGGGCCATCAACTAATGAAAAACTGTTTTTT. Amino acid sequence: CASSNQDRGPSTNEKLFF.

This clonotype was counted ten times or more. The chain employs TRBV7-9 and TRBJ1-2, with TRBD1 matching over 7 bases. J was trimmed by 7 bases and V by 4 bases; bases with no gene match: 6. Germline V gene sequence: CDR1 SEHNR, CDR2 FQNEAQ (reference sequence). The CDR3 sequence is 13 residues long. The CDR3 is CASSSTGRFGYTF. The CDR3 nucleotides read TGTGCCAGCAGCTCGACAGGGAGGTTTGGCTACACCTTC.

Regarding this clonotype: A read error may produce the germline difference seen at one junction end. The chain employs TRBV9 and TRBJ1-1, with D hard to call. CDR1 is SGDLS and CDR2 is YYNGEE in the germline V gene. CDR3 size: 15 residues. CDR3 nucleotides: TGTGCCAGCAGCGTAGTGTCTCGGTTGAATACTGAAGCTTTCTTT. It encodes CASSVVSRLNTEAFF.

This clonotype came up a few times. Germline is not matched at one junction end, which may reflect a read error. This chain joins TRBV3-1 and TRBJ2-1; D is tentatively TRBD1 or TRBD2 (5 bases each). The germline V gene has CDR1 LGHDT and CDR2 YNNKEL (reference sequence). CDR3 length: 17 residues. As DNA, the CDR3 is TGTGCCAGCAGCCCCTCTCTGGGGGTCAGGGCTCGTAATGAGCAGATCTTC. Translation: CASSPSLGVRARNEQIF.

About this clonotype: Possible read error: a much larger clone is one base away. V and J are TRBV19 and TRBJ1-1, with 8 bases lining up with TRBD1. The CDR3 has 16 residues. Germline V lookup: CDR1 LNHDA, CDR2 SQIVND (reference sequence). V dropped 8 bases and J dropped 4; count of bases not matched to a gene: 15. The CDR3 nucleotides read TGTGCCAGTTCTCTCCTGCTACGACAGGGGAGCACTGAAGCTTTCTTT. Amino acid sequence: CASSLLLRQGSTEAFF.

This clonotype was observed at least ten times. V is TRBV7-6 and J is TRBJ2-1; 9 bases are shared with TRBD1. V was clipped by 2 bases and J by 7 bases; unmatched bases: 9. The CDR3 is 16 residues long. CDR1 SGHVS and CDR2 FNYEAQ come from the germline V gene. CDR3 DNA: TGTGCCAGCAGCTTAAGGGACAGGGCGACGGGGAATGAGCAGTTCTTC. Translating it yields CASSLRDRATGNEQFF. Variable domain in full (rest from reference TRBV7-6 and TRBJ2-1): GAGVSQSPRYKVTKRGQDVALRCDPISGHVSLYWYRQALGQGPEFLTYFNYEAQQDKSGLPNDRFSAERPEGSISTLTIQRTEQRDSAMYRCASSLRDRATGNEQFFGPGTRLTVL.

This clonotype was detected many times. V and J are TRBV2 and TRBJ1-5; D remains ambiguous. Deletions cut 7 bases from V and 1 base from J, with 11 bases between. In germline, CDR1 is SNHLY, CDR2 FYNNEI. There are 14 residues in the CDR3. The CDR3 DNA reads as TGTGCCAGCACCAACACGGGGAGCAATCAGCCCCAGCATTTT. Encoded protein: CASTNTGSNQPQHF.

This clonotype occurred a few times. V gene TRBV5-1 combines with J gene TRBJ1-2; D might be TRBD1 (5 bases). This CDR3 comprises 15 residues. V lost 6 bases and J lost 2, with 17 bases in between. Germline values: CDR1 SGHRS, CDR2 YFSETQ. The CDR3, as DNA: TGCGCCAGCAAGACCCATGAGCCAGGGAACTATGGCTACACCTTC. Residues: CASKTHEPGNYGYTF.

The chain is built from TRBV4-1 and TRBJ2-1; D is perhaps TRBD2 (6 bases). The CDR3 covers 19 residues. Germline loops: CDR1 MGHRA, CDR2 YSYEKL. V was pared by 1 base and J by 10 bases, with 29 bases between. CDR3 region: CASSQVSGASSFPGDEQFF. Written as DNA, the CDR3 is TGCGCCAGCAGCCAAGTGTCCGGGGCGTCTAGTTTCCCGGGGGACGAGCAGTTCTTC.

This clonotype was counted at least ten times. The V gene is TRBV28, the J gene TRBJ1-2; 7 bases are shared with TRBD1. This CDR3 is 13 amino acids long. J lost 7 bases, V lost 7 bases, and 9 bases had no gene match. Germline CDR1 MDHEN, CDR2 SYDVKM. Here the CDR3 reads CASTRQGQGGYTF. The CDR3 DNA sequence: TGTGCCAGCACCCGACAGGGCCAGGGTGGCTACACCTTC.

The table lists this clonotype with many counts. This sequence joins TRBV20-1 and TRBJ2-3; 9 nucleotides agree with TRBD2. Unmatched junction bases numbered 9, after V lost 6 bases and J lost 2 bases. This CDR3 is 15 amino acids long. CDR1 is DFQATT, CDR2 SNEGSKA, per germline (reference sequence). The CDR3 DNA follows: TGCAGTGCCCTGAGACTAGCGGAGCCCACAGATACGCAGTATTTT. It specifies CSALRLAEPTDTQYF.

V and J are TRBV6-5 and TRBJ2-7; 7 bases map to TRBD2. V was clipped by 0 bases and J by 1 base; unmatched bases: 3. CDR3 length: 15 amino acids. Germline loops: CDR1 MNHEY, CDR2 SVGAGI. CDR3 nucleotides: TGTGCCAGCAGTTACTCGGCTAGCGGTTCCTACGAGCAGTACTTC. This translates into CASSYSASGSYEQYF.

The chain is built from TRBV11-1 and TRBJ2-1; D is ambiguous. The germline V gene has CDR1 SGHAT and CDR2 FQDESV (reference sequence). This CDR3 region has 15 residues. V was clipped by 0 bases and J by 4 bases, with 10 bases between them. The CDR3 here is CASSLASTPYNEQFF. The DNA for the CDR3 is TGTGCCAGCAGCTTAGCCAGTACCCCTTACAATGAGCAGTTCTTC.